Shown below are 26 T cell receptor beta chains from a single sample sequenced in a study of blood T cell repertoires in COVID-19. Some clones are missing from TCRdb's copy, which holds only in-frame ones; the method was immunoSEQ multiplex PCR. This table holds 20,000 to 25,000 clones, roughly 90% found once. The sample was peripheral blood. All receptors derive from a human donor in a cohort sampled during active COVID-19.

The chain joins TRBV20-1 to TRBJ1-2; tentative D call: TRBD1 (6 bases). Germline CDR1 DFQATT, CDR2 SNEGSKA (reference sequence). The CDR3 has 11 residues. V was cut by 6 bases and J by 9 bases, with 14 bases left in between. The CDR3 here is CSAPRTDRYTF. The CDR3, as DNA: TGCAGTGCCCCTCGGACAGATCGCTACACCTTC.

This chain uses TRBV4-2 with TRBJ1-1, with TRBD1 matching over 9 bases. CDR1 and CDR2 (germline): LGHNA, YNFKEQ. The CDR3 has 13 residues. With V trimmed by 4 bases and J by 5 bases, 2 bases remained unmatched. Written as DNA, the CDR3 is TGTGCCAGCAGCCCAGGGACAGGGACTGAAGCTTTCTTT. Protein product: CASSPGTGTEAFF.

The chain carries TRBV12-3 or TRBV12-4 and TRBJ2-7, with D perhaps matching TRBD1 (6 bases). This CDR3 region has 12 residues. V shed 6 bases and J shed 4 bases, with 10 bases lying between them. The CDR3 region is CASSARGYEQYF. The CDR3 nucleotides read TGTGCCAGCAGCGCTAGGGGGTACGAGCAGTACTTC.

The genes are TRBV28 and TRBJ2-7; D not certain. V was cut by 6 bases and J by 0 bases, with 9 bases left in between. Germline V gives CDR1 MDHEN, CDR2 SYDVKM. This CDR3 region has 13 residues. The chain's CDR3 is CASRVTTSYEQYF. The DNA for the CDR3 is TGTGCCAGCAGGGTGACAACCTCCTACGAGCAGTACTTC.

V gene TRBV7-3 combines with J gene TRBJ2-2; 7 bases fit TRBD2. This CDR3 contains 15 residues. From germline, CDR1 is SGHTA and CDR2 FQGTGA. With V trimmed by 5 bases and J by 5 bases, 8 bases remained unmatched. Written as DNA, the CDR3 is TGTGCCAGCAGCCAAGGACTAGATAAAACCGGGGAGCTGTTTTTT. Amino acid sequence: CASSQGLDKTGELFF.

This clone has more than one count but fewer than ten. The genes are TRBV4-2 and TRBJ1-5; D not resolved. V shed 0 bases and J shed 2 bases, with 8 bases lying between them. From germline, CDR1 is LGHNA and CDR2 YNFKEQ. The CDR3 contains 15 residues. CDR3 nucleotide sequence: TGTGCCAGCAGCCAAGATTGGGGAGGCAATCAGCCCCAGCATTTT. This sequence encodes CASSQDWGGNQPQHF.

V and J are TRBV5-6 and TRBJ1-2; no clear D gene. V was clipped by 4 bases and J by 3 bases, with 16 bases between them. The V gene's germline CDR1 is SGHDT and CDR2 YYEEEE. The CDR3 spans 15 residues. The CDR3 here is CASSPTWRRHYGYTF. The CDR3 DNA sequence: TGTGCCAGCAGCCCAACGTGGAGACGCCACTATGGCTACACCTTC.

The J gene is TRBJ1-3, the V gene TRBV5-6; D not resolved. Germline CDR1 is SGHDT and CDR2 is YYEEEE. V lost 0 bases to trimming and J lost 3 bases, with 10 bases between them. The CDR3 runs to 15 residues. In DNA, the CDR3 is TGTGCCAGCAGCTTGGGTAGAGTTGTTGGAAACACCATATATTTT. This codes for CASSLGRVVGNTIYF.

The V call is TRBV28, the J call TRBJ2-5; no reliable D call. CDR1 MDHEN and CDR2 SYDVKM come from the germline V gene. This CDR3 is 13 amino acids long. Trimming removed 3 bases at V and 5 bases at J, with 10 bases between. CDR3 sequence reads: CASSLAAWETQYF. CDR3 DNA: TGTGCCAGCAGTTTGGCAGCGTGGGAGACCCAGTACTTC.

This clone was counted a single time. CDR3 DNA: TGTGCCAGTAGTCTCCTCGGGCGGACTAGCTATTGTGAGCAGTACTTC. Translation gives CASSLLGRTSYCEQYF. The chain combines TRBV19 with TRBJ2-7; 8 positions agree with TRBD2. Germline CDR1 and CDR2: LNHDA and SQIVND (reference sequence). J was trimmed by 7 bases and V by 5 bases; bases with no gene match: 16. CDR3 length: 16 amino acids.

The CDR3 coding sequence is TGTGCCAGCAGCTTAGAAGCGGCCCACCGGGAACGGGAGCAGTACTTC. Encoded protein: CASSLEAAHREREQYF. The J gene is TRBJ2-7, the V gene TRBV11-2, with a tentative D call TRBD2 (5 bases). The CDR3 extends over 16 amino acids. Between the trimmed V and J ends, which lost 0 bases and 7 bases, there was a span of 19 bases. Per the germline V gene, CDR1 is SGHAT and CDR2 is FQNNGV.

V is TRBV5-1 and J is TRBJ1-6, with D unclear. CDR1 SGHRS and CDR2 YFSETQ come from the germline V gene. This CDR3 is 14 amino acids long. V was cut by 3 bases and J by 7 bases, with 11 bases left in between. CDR3 DNA sequence: TGCGCCAGCAGCTACTCATGGGAGAATTCACCCCTCCACTTT. Translation: CASSYSWENSPLHF.

The J gene is TRBJ2-3, the V gene TRBV19; TRBD2 matches 7 bases. Germline trimming cut 3 bases from V and 1 base from J; bases unmatched to any gene: 13. The CDR3 has 18 amino acids. Looked up from germline, CDR1 is LNHDA and CDR2 is SQIVND (reference sequence). This chain's CDR3 is CASSINAGVGFGTDTQYF. In DNA form, the CDR3 reads TGTGCCAGTAGTATTAATGCGGGAGTAGGTTTCGGCACAGATACGCAGTATTTT.

The V and J genes are TRBV11-3 and TRBJ2-3, with D unresolved. This CDR3 has 13 residues. In germline, CDR1 is SGHNT, CDR2 YENEEA. Trimming took off 3 bases at V and 5 bases at J, with 9 bases between the two ends. DNA for the CDR3: TGTGCCAGCAGCTTTTTCGTATTAGATACGCAGTATTTT. Its protein is CASSFFVLDTQYF.

The chain employs TRBV28 and TRBJ2-7; perhaps TRBD2 as D (6 bases). Per the germline V gene, CDR1 is MDHEN and CDR2 is SYDVKM. Trimming removed 5 bases from V and 2 bases from J, with 10 bases in between. This CDR3 has 13 residues. Here the CDR3 reads CASSPRTTYEQYF. The CDR3 DNA follows: TGTGCCAGCAGTCCACGGACTACCTACGAGCAGTACTTC.

V and J are TRBV5-4 and TRBJ1-2; D remains ambiguous. V gave up 8 bases and J gave up 0 bases, with 17 bases separating them. This CDR3 contains 15 residues. Per germline, CDR1 SGHNT and CDR2 YYREEE (reference sequence). The CDR3 region is CASLFFNEANYGYTF. Written as DNA, the CDR3 is TGTGCCAGTCTATTTTTCAATGAAGCTAACTATGGCTACACCTTC.

The genes are TRBV20-1 and TRBJ2-7; D might be TRBD2 (5 bases). V was clipped by 3 bases and J by 3 bases, with 18 bases between them. The CDR3 loop spans 15 amino acids. Germline values: CDR1 DFQATT, CDR2 SNEGSKA (reference sequence). The CDR3 reads CSASRAADRIYEQYF. The CDR3, as DNA: TGCAGTGCTAGTCGAGCGGCAGATCGGATCTACGAGCAGTACTTC.

The gene calls are TRBV10-3 and TRBJ2-6, with a possible D match to TRBD1 (5 bases). Per the germline V gene, CDR1 is ENHRY and CDR2 is SYGVKD. CDR3 length: 14 amino acids. Trimming took 9 bases from V and 1 from J, leaving 10 bases between them. The CDR3, as DNA: TGTGCCATTCTCCAGGGATCTGGGGCCAACGTCCTGACTTTC. Translating gives CAILQGSGANVLTF.

The chain carries TRBV13 and TRBJ2-1; D is undetermined. The V gene lost 5 bases and the J gene lost 6 bases, with 5 bases spanning the gap. The CDR3 extends over 11 amino acids. CDR1 and CDR2 (germline): PRHDT, FYEKMQ (reference sequence). The CDR3: CASSARNEQFF. In nucleotides, the CDR3 is TGTGCCAGCAGCGCGCGCAATGAGCAGTTCTTC.

The chain links TRBV5-4 to TRBJ2-7, with TRBD1 identical over 10 bases. Trimming at V came to 4 bases and at J to 5 bases, leaving 18 bases not matched to a gene. The CDR3 consists of 18 residues. Per germline, CDR1 SGHNT and CDR2 YYREEE (reference sequence). Here the CDR3 DNA reads TGTGCCAGCAGCCACGGGAGGGACAGGGGCATAATCAGACACGAGCAGTACTTC. The encoded protein is CASSHGRDRGIIRHEQYF.

The J gene is TRBJ1-1, the V gene TRBV28; 8 bases are shared with TRBD1. The length of the CDR3 is 13 residues. CDR1 is MDHEN, CDR2 SYDVKM, per germline. With V trimmed by 2 bases and J by 7 bases, 3 bases remained unmatched. Here the CDR3 reads CASSLVQGVEAFF. The CDR3 DNA sequence: TGTGCCAGCAGTTTAGTACAGGGGGTTGAAGCTTTCTTT.

The chain has TRBV18 and TRBJ2-1; 7 nucleotides align to TRBD1. Trimming cost V 2 bases and J 10 bases; bases outside gene matches: 8. Looked up from germline, CDR1 is KGHSH and CDR2 is LQKENI. The CDR3 contains 14 residues. The CDR3 region is CASSPNDRADEQFF. CDR3 in DNA: TGTGCCAGCTCACCAAATGACAGGGCGGACGAGCAGTTCTTC.

The J gene is TRBJ2-7, the V gene TRBV28, with D perhaps matching TRBD2 (5 bases). Germline lookup yields CDR1 MDHEN and CDR2 SYDVKM. CDR3 length: 12 residues. V was shortened by 8 bases and J by 0 bases, with 8 bases between the two germline ends. The CDR3 nucleotides read TGTGCCAGCCAAAGCGGCTCCTACGAGCAGTACTTC. Residues: CASQSGSYEQYF.

The chain combines TRBV28 with TRBJ2-3; no clear D gene. The germline V gene encodes CDR1 MDHEN and CDR2 SYDVKM. The germline V and J ends were trimmed by 2 bases and 2 bases, with 11 bases remaining between them. The CDR3 is 15 residues long. The DNA of the CDR3 is TGTGCCAGCAGTTTAGTCGAGGTATCCACAGATACGCAGTATTTT. Translation gives CASSLVEVSTDTQYF. Full variable domain (rest looked up from reference TRBV28 and TRBJ2-3): DVKVTQSSRYLVKRTGEKVFLECVQDMDHENMFWYRQDPGLGLRLIYFSYDVKMKEKGDIPEGYSVSREKKERFSLILESASTNQTSMYLCASSLVEVSTDTQYFGPGTRLTVL.

This clone appeared once. The chain joins TRBV20-1 to TRBJ2-7; the match to TRBD1 covers 7 bases. CDR1 and CDR2 (germline): DFQATT, SNEGSKA (reference sequence). This CDR3 is 15 amino acids long. V was clipped by 3 bases and J by 4 bases; unmatched bases: 12. The CDR3, as DNA: TGCAGTGCTAGTTTGCGGCAGGGGGTTCTGTACGAGCAGTACTTC. It is translated as CSASLRQGVLYEQYF.

The rearrangement uses TRBV28 and TRBJ1-3; TRBD1 aligns across 10 bases. The germline CDR1 and CDR2 sequences are MDHEN and SYDVKM. V shed 4 bases, J shed 4 bases, and the junction held 10 bases outside the gene matches. The CDR3 sequence is 17 residues long. The CDR3 loop is CASSWPPGQGTGNTIYF. For the CDR3, the DNA is TGTGCCAGCAGTTGGCCCCCGGGACAGGGGACAGGAAACACCATATATTTT.